Following are 32 T cell receptor beta chains from one sample sequenced in a study of control samples from healthy donors and cancer patients. Profiled with immunoSEQ multiplex PCR; TCRdb holds only in-frame clones, not every one. This table holds about 89,000 clones, more than 75% found once. What was sequenced was blood. The receptors were gathered from a man aged 25-45 years in good health.

CDR3: CASSVGGLAGVDTQYF. The CDR3 nucleotides read TGTGCCAGCAGCGTAGGAGGACTAGCGGGGGTAGATACGCAGTATTTT. The chain uses TRBV9 and TRBJ2-3; TRBD2 matches at 13 bases. Germline V CDR1 and CDR2: SGDLS, YYNGEE. This CDR3 contains 16 residues. J lost 5 bases, V lost 0 bases, and 3 bases had no gene match.

The rearrangement uses TRBV5-1 and TRBJ1-1; no firm D call. The CDR3 consists of 15 residues. V lost 0 bases, J lost 2 bases, and 11 bases lay in between. Germline values: CDR1 SGHRS, CDR2 YFSETQ. The CDR3 coding sequence is TGCGCCAGCAGCTTGGCCGTCCGTATAAACACTGAAGCTTTCTTT. This translates into CASSLAVRINTEAFF.

The CDR3 sequence: CASKPGTANTEAFF. The CDR3 nucleotides read TGTGCCAGTAAGCCGGGGACGGCGAACACTGAAGCTTTCTTT. The V call is TRBV27, the J call TRBJ1-1, with a weak D call TRBD1 (5 bases). CDR3 size: 14 residues. Germline V gene sequence: CDR1 MNHEY, CDR2 SMNVEV (reference sequence). V was trimmed by 9 bases and J by 1 base, leaving 15 bases between them.

This chain connects TRBV5-4 to TRBJ2-3, with TRBD1 matching 9 bases. The CDR3 is 15 residues long. Germline trimming cut 4 bases from V and 1 base from J; bases unmatched to any gene: 4. Germline V CDR1 and CDR2: SGHNT, YYREEE (reference sequence). The CDR3: CASSATGGGTDTQYF. The CDR3 bases are TGTGCCAGCAGCGCAACAGGGGGCGGCACAGATACGCAGTATTTT.

Only one count was recorded for this clone. V gene TRBV27 combines with J gene TRBJ2-2; no reliable D call. CDR1 MNHEY and CDR2 SMNVEV come from the germline V gene (reference sequence). There are 14 residues in the CDR3. Between the trimmed V and J ends, which lost 5 bases and 6 bases, there was a span of 13 bases. The CDR3 DNA sequence: TGTGCCAGCAGTCCCACGCATTGGGCCGGGGAGCTGTTTTTT. Amino acid sequence: CASSPTHWAGELFF.

The rearrangement uses TRBV9 and TRBJ1-3, with 8 bases aligning to TRBD1. There are 14 residues in the CDR3. V was clipped by 3 bases and J by 8 bases; unmatched bases: 7. Germline CDR1 SGDLS, CDR2 YYNGEE. The CDR3 sequence is CASSARTGRDTIYF. The CDR3, as DNA: TGTGCCAGCAGCGCCCGGACAGGGAGAGACACCATATATTTT. The whole variable domain, remainder taken from reference TRBV9 and TRBJ1-3, is DSGVTQTPKHLITATGQRVTLRCSPRSGDLSVYWYQQSLDQGLQFLIQYYNGEERAKGNILERFSAQQFPDLHSELNLSSLELGDSALYFCASSARTGRDTIYFGEGSWLTVV.

J is TRBJ2-3 and V is TRBV27; TRBD2 agrees at 8 bases. This CDR3 has 16 amino acids. Germline loops: CDR1 MNHEY, CDR2 SMNVEV (reference sequence). The ends lost 6 bases at V and 3 bases at J; junction bases unmatched: 11. The CDR3 region has the DNA TGTGCCAGCAGCTTCATCGGGGGGGTAGGGACAGATACGCAGTATTTT. Translated, it gives CASSFIGGVGTDTQYF.

The rearrangement uses TRBV3-1 (or the pseudogene TRBV3-2) and TRBJ2-5, with D hard to call. The assigned J gene may be wrong: the sequence end matches TRBJ2-7 better. In germline, CDR1 is LGHDT, CDR2 YNNKEL (reference sequence). The CDR3 covers 13 residues. As DNA, the CDR3 is TGTGCCAGCAGCAAAGGGCGCAGTGGCGAGCAGTACTTC. This gives the protein CASSKGRSGEQYF.

The chain has TRBV18 and TRBJ1-5; 10 nucleotides match TRBD1. Germline CDR1 KGHSH, CDR2 LQKENI. Trimming took 2 bases from V and 3 from J; bases not matched to a gene: 4. CDR3 length: 16 amino acids. The CDR3 spells CASSPTGTGDNQPQHF. The CDR3 DNA reads TGTGCCAGCTCACCAACCGGGACAGGGGACAATCAGCCCCAGCATTTT.

This sequence joins TRBV3-1 (or the pseudogene TRBV3-2) and TRBJ1-1; D ambiguous. Germline V gene sequence: CDR1 LGHDT, CDR2 YNNKEL (reference sequence). The length of the CDR3 is 16 residues. V lost 0 bases, J lost 2 bases, and 13 bases lay in between. Here the CDR3 reads CASSQDFKGDNTEAFF. The DNA for the CDR3 is TGTGCCAGCAGCCAAGATTTCAAGGGTGACAACACTGAAGCTTTCTTT.

V and J are TRBV12-3 or TRBV12-4 and TRBJ1-1; D uncertain. The V end lost 5 bases, the J end lost 6 bases, and 13 bases lay between the germline ends. The CDR3 consists of 13 residues. The CDR3 loop is CASSPSGRPEAFF. The CDR3 DNA reads as TGTGCCAGCAGTCCCTCAGGAAGACCTGAAGCTTTCTTT.

This sequence joins TRBV27 and TRBJ2-1; 7 bases are a match to TRBD1. J lost 0 bases, V lost 5 bases, and 10 bases had no gene match. The CDR3 totals 17 residues. Germline CDR1 is MNHEY and CDR2 is SMNVEV (reference sequence). CDR3 nucleotide sequence: TGTGCCAGCAGTCCTTTGGACAGGCCGAGCTCCTACAATGAGCAGTTCTTC. Protein product: CASSPLDRPSSYNEQFF.

The chain uses TRBV29-1 and TRBJ2-3; 11 nucleotides align to TRBD2. The J segment lost 4 bases and the V segment lost 3 bases, leaving 6 bases of the junction unmatched. CDR3 length: 15 amino acids. CDR1 and CDR2 (germline): SQVTM, ANQGSEA. In DNA form, the CDR3 reads TGCAGCGTTGAGGTAGCGGGGGGGCCGGCAGATACGCAGTATTTT. Its translation: CSVEVAGGPADTQYF.

This rearrangement joins TRBV5-4 to TRBJ2-5, with a weak D call TRBD2 (6 bases). Germline assignment: CDR1 SGHNT and CDR2 YYREEE (reference sequence). The V and J ends lost 3 bases and 5 bases respectively, with 17 bases between them. The CDR3 covers 15 residues. This CDR3 is CASSSAGTLGETQYF. CDR3 nucleotide sequence: TGTGCCAGCAGCTCGGCAGGGACTCTGGGGGAGACCCAGTACTTC. The full variable domain, rest sourced from reference TRBV5-4 and TRBJ2-5, is ETGVTQSPTHLIKTRGQQVTLRCSSQSGHNTVSWYQQALGQGPQFIFQYYREEENGRGNFPPRFSGLQFPNYSSELNVNALELDDSALYLCASSSAGTLGETQYFGPGTRLLVL.

The chain joins TRBV18 to TRBJ1-2; the D gene is possibly TRBD1 (5 bases). V lost 2 bases, J lost 3 bases, and 10 bases lay in between. The germline CDR1 and CDR2 sequences are KGHSH and LQKENI. The CDR3 runs to 14 residues. The CDR3 spells CASSPGGMDYGYTF. CDR3 nucleotide sequence: TGTGCCAGCTCACCAGGGGGTATGGACTATGGCTACACCTTC.

V is TRBV6-6 and J is TRBJ2-3; 8 bases fit TRBD2. The CDR3 sequence is 14 residues long. Unmatched junction bases numbered 6, after V lost 8 bases and J lost 2 bases. Germline CDR1 MNHNY, CDR2 SVGAGI (reference sequence). CDR3 nucleotide sequence: TGTGCCAGCCGGGGCGGGGGGTACACAGATACGCAGTATTTT. Amino acid sequence: CASRGGGYTDTQYF.

The rearrangement uses TRBV6-2 or TRBV6-3 and TRBJ1-3; D not resolved. The CDR3 is 15 residues long. The germline V gene has CDR1 MNHEY and CDR2 SVGEGT. V was clipped by 6 bases and J by 0 bases, with 12 bases between them. CDR3: CASSRGGHSGNTIYF. CDR3 bases: TGTGCCAGCAGCCGCGGAGGGCACTCTGGAAACACCATATATTTT.

This chain joins TRBV11-2 and TRBJ2-2; no clear D gene. Germline loops: CDR1 SGHAT, CDR2 FQNNGV. This CDR3 has 13 residues. V lost 3 bases and J 0 bases, leaving 2 bases between the germline ends. CDR3 residues: CASSFTNTGELFF. CDR3 coding DNA: TGTGCCAGCAGCTTCACGAACACCGGGGAGCTGTTTTTT. Variable domain in full (rest from reference TRBV11-2 and TRBJ2-2): EAGVAQSPRYKIIEKRQSVAFWCNPISGHATLYWYQQILGQGPKLLIQFQNNGVVDDSQLPKDRFSAERLKGVDSTLKIQPAKLEDSAVYLCASSFTNTGELFFGEGSRLTVL.

The rearrangement links TRBV14 to TRBJ2-1, with 7 bases matching TRBD1. Germline V CDR1 and CDR2: SGHDN, FVKESK. V gave up 0 bases and J gave up 5 bases; unmatched junction bases: 4. The CDR3 has 15 amino acids. The CDR3 region is CASSQDRDRNNEQFF. For the CDR3, the DNA is TGTGCCAGCAGCCAAGACCGGGACAGAAACAATGAGCAGTTCTTC.

The V call is TRBV5-8, the J call TRBJ1-1; D unclear. The CDR3 loop spans 13 amino acids. Per the germline V gene, CDR1 is SGHTS and CDR2 is YDEGEE. V was pared by 5 bases and J by 9 bases, with 17 bases between. Written as DNA, the CDR3 is TGTGCCAGCAGTCGGGTCACCTCAGCGCAAGCTTTCTTT. This gives the protein CASSRVTSAQAFF.

CDR3 residues: CASKGTMGNYGYTF. The CDR3 DNA is TGTGCCAGCAAGGGGACAATGGGGAACTATGGCTACACCTTC. The chain links TRBV9 to TRBJ1-2, with D perhaps matching TRBD1 (6 bases). Deletions cut 6 bases from V and 2 bases from J, with 14 bases between. In germline, CDR1 is SGDLS, CDR2 YYNGEE. The CDR3 loop spans 14 amino acids.

V is TRBV6-6 and J is TRBJ2-7; 9 bases line up with TRBD1. V gave up 2 bases and J gave up 2 bases; unmatched junction bases: 1. This CDR3 spans 14 amino acids. Per the germline V gene, CDR1 is MNHNY and CDR2 is SVGAGI (reference sequence). The CDR3 DNA reads as TGTGCCAGCAGTTACCGGGACAGGGCCTACGAGCAGTACTTC. This sequence encodes CASSYRDRAYEQYF.

This chain joins TRBV7-9 and TRBJ1-2; a possible D gene is TRBD1 (5 bases). Trimming left V 1 base short and J 6 bases short, with 15 bases between. CDR3 length: 15 amino acids. Germline CDR1 is SEHNR and CDR2 is FQNEAQ (reference sequence). CDR3 sequence reads: CASSLVAGWDDGYTF. CDR3 nucleotide sequence: TGTGCCAGCAGCTTAGTAGCAGGGTGGGACGATGGCTACACCTTC.

This chain links TRBV5-4 with TRBJ1-2, with D possibly being TRBD1 (6 bases). Germline CDR1 and CDR2: SGHNT and YYREEE (reference sequence). Between the trimmed V and J ends, which lost 3 bases and 6 bases, there was a span of 12 bases. The CDR3 length is 13 residues. The CDR3 sequence is CASSSGARDGYTF. The CDR3 DNA reads as TGTGCCAGCAGCTCAGGGGCTAGGGATGGCTACACCTTC. The variable domain in full, with the rest retrieved from reference TRBV5-4 and TRBJ1-2, is ETGVTQSPTHLIKTRGQQVTLRCSSQSGHNTVSWYQQALGQGPQFIFQYYREEENGRGNFPPRFSGLQFPNYSSELNVNALELDDSALYLCASSSGARDGYTFGSGTRLTVV.

The V and J genes are TRBV6-5 and TRBJ2-2; D may be TRBD2 (5 bases). This CDR3 contains 13 residues. In germline, CDR1 is MNHEY, CDR2 SVGAGI. Trimming removed 6 bases at V and 4 bases at J, with 9 bases between. The DNA for the CDR3 is TGTGCCAGCAGCCCACTAGGCACCGGGGAGCTGTTTTTT. Translating gives CASSPLGTGELFF.

The chain links TRBV13 to TRBJ2-7; 8 nucleotides line up with TRBD1. Germline CDR1 PRHDT, CDR2 FYEKMQ (reference sequence). V shed 4 bases, J shed 6 bases, and the junction held 8 bases outside the gene matches. CDR3 size: 14 residues. CDR3 sequence: CASSSGQAFSEQYF. The CDR3 nucleotides are TGTGCCAGCAGCTCGGGACAGGCCTTTTCCGAGCAGTACTTC.

The J gene is TRBJ2-5, the V gene TRBV5-4; TRBD1 aligns across 8 bases. The CDR3 consists of 18 residues. Germline V gene data show CDR1 as SGHNT and CDR2 as YYREEE (reference sequence). The V gene end was trimmed by 4 bases and the J gene end by 3 bases; junction bases not matched to a gene: 17. CDR3 sequence reads: CASSTPGQGDSSKETQYF. As DNA, the CDR3 is TGTGCCAGCAGCACCCCTGGACAGGGAGATTCATCTAAAGAGACCCAGTACTTC. The full variable domain, in which reference TRBV5-4 and TRBJ2-5 provide the parts outside the CDR3, is ETGVTQSPTHLIKTRGQQVTLRCSSQSGHNTVSWYQQALGQGPQFIFQYYREEENGRGNFPPRFSGLQFPNYSSELNVNALELDDSALYLCASSTPGQGDSSKETQYFGPGTRLLVL.

The chain links TRBV30 to TRBJ1-1, with D unresolved. The CDR3 extends over 11 amino acids. Trimming took off 3 bases at V and 5 bases at J, with 7 bases between the two ends. Germline CDR1 reads GTSNPN; CDR2 reads SVGIG (reference sequence). This CDR3 reads CAWRQGTEAFF. CDR3 DNA: TGTGCCTGGAGGCAAGGTACTGAAGCTTTCTTT.

This rearrangement joins TRBV19 to TRBJ1-1, with D tentatively TRBD1 (6 bases). This CDR3 contains 14 residues. V was trimmed by 5 bases and J by 6 bases, leaving 16 bases between them. CDR1 LNHDA and CDR2 SQIVND come from the germline V gene (reference sequence). CDR3 protein: CASSWGGRVAEAFF. Written as DNA, the CDR3 is TGTGCCAGTAGTTGGGGGGGGCGAGTCGCTGAAGCTTTCTTT. Looking up the rest from reference TRBV19 and TRBJ1-1 gives the full variable domain: DGGITQSPKYLFRKEGQNVTLSCEQNLNHDAMYWYRQDPGQGLRLIYYSQIVNDFQKGDIAEGYSVSREKKESFPLTVTSAQKNPTAFYLCASSWGGRVAEAFFGQGTRLTVV.

This chain uses TRBV2 with TRBJ2-1; D may be TRBD1 (5 bases). The germline V gene has CDR1 SNHLY and CDR2 FYNNEI. V gave up 7 bases and J gave up 10 bases, with 8 bases separating them. The length of the CDR3 is 10 residues. CDR3 DNA sequence: TGTGCCAGCACCAGGGCCGAGCAGTTCTTC. Translating gives CASTRAEQFF. The full variable domain, rest sourced from reference TRBV2 and TRBJ2-1, is EPEVTQTPSHQVTQMGQEVILRCVPISNHLYFYWYRQILGQKVEFLVSFYNNEISEKSEIFDDQFSVERPDGSNFTLKIRSTKLEDSAMYFCASTRAEQFFGPGTRLTVL.

This sequence joins TRBV5-1 and TRBJ2-2; no clear D. Germline V CDR1 and CDR2: SGHRS, YFSETQ. Trimming removed 1 base at V and 1 base at J, with 5 bases between. This CDR3 has 14 amino acids. The CDR3 DNA follows: TGCGCCAGCAGCTTGTCCAGGAACACCGGGGAGCTGTTTTTT. This translates into CASSLSRNTGELFF.

This rearrangement joins TRBV7-6 to TRBJ2-5; 7 nucleotides agree with TRBD2. J lost 5 bases, V lost 2 bases, and 8 bases had no gene match. The germline V gene encodes CDR1 SGHVS and CDR2 FNYEAQ. CDR3 size: 15 residues. The CDR3 DNA follows: TGTGCCAGCAGCTTAACCAGCGGGGTTCGGGAGACCCAGTACTTC. Translated, it gives CASSLTSGVRETQYF. The full variable domain, rest sourced from reference TRBV7-6 and TRBJ2-5, is GAGVSQSPRYKVTKRGQDVALRCDPISGHVSLYWYRQALGQGPEFLTYFNYEAQQDKSGLPNDRFSAERPEGSISTLTIQRTEQRDSAMYRCASSLTSGVRETQYFGPGTRLLVL.